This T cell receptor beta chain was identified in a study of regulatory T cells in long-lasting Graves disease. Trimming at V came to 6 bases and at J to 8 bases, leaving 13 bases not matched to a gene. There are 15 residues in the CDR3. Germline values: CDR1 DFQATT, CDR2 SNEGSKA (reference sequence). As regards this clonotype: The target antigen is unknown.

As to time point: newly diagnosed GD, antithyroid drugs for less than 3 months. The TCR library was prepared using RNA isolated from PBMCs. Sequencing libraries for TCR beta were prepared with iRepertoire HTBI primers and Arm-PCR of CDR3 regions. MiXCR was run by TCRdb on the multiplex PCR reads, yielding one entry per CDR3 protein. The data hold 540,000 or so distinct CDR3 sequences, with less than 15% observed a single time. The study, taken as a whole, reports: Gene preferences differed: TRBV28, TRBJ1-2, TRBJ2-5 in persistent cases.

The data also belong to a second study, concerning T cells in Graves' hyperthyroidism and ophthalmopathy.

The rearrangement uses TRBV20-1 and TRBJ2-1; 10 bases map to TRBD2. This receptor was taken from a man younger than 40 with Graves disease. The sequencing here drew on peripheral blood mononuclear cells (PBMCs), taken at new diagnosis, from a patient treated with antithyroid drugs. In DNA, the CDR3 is TGCAGTGCCCTACGGGCAGCGGGAGGGTGGGATGAGCAGTTCTTC. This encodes CSALRAAGGWDEQFF.